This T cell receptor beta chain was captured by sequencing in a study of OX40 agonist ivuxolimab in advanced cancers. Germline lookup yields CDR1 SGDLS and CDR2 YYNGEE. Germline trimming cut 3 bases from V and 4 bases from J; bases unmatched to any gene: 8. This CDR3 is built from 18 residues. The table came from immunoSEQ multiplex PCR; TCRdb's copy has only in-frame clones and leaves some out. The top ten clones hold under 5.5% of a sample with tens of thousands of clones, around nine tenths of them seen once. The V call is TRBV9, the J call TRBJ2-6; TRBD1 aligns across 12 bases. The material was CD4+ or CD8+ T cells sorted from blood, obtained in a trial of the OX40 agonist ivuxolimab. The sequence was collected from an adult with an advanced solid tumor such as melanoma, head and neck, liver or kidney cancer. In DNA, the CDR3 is TGTGCCAGCAGCGACGCCGGGACAGGGGGCTCCGGGGCCAACGTCCTGACTTTC. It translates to CASSDAGTGGSGANVLTF.